Each of the 19 T cell receptor beta chains below was sequenced from the same sample in a study of T cell responses to AZD1222 COVID-19 vaccine. TCRdb keeps only in-frame clones here, not all; method: immunoSEQ multiplex PCR. The sample yields about 99,000 clones, roughly 87% seen once. The source material was peripheral blood, sampled on day 0 of AZD1222 vaccination. These TCRs come from an adult in good health.

The rearrangement joins TRBV9 to TRBJ1-2, with D tentatively TRBD1 (6 bases). V gave up 6 bases and J gave up 4 bases, with 13 bases separating them. Germline V CDR1 and CDR2: SGDLS, YYNGEE. The CDR3 is 13 amino acids. The chain's CDR3 is CASTRDKGYGYTF. CDR3 nucleotide sequence: TGTGCCAGCACCCGGGACAAGGGCTATGGCTACACCTTC.

The J gene is TRBJ2-2, the V gene TRBV3-1 (or the pseudogene TRBV3-2), with TRBD1 matching 7 bases. This CDR3 comprises 16 residues. V gave up 3 bases and J gave up 1 base; unmatched junction bases: 5. Germline V gives CDR1 LGHDT, CDR2 YNNKEL (reference sequence). DNA for the CDR3: TGTGCCAGCAGCCATTCTAACAGGGGGAACACCGGGGAGCTGTTTTTT. As protein: CASSHSNRGNTGELFF.

The chain recombines TRBV3-1 (or the pseudogene TRBV3-2) with TRBJ1-6, with D unresolved. The CDR3 covers 16 residues. Trimming pared 0 bases from V and 6 bases from J, leaving 12 bases between. The V gene's germline CDR1 is LGHDT and CDR2 YNNKEL (reference sequence). In DNA, the CDR3 is TGTGCCAGCAGCCAAGATAAGCAGGAACCTAATTCACCCCTCCACTTT. Translating gives CASSQDKQEPNSPLHF.

The chain carries TRBV3-1 (or the pseudogene TRBV3-2) and TRBJ1-2; 9 nucleotides agree with TRBD1. Germline V gives CDR1 LGHDT, CDR2 YNNKEL (reference sequence). The CDR3 sequence is 15 residues long. The ends lost 5 bases at V and 4 bases at J; junction bases unmatched: 8. CDR3 coding DNA: TGTGCCAGCAGCTCAACAGGGGGCGGATTCTATGGCTACACCTTC. It translates to CASSSTGGGFYGYTF.

This rearrangement joins TRBV27 to TRBJ1-4; D gene uncertain. V lost 3 bases, J lost 0 bases, and 11 bases lay in between. CDR1 is MNHEY, CDR2 SMNVEV, per germline (reference sequence). CDR3 size: 16 residues. CDR3 region: CASSFREGATNEKLFF. CDR3 DNA sequence: TGTGCCAGCAGTTTTCGTGAGGGAGCAACTAATGAAAAACTGTTTTTT.

The rearrangement uses TRBV6-2 or TRBV6-3 and TRBJ2-2; possible D gene TRBD2, 6 bases. Trimming cost V 2 bases and J 0 bases, with 13 bases left between them. The germline V gene has CDR1 MNHEY and CDR2 SVGEGT. The length of the CDR3 is 17 residues. Here the CDR3 reads CASSYTVGSTNTGELFF. The CDR3 DNA reads as TGTGCCAGCAGTTACACCGTCGGGAGTACGAACACCGGGGAGCTGTTTTTT.

The V call is TRBV7-9, the J call TRBJ1-6; TRBD1 aligns across 8 bases. CDR1 is SEHNR, CDR2 FQNEAQ, per germline (reference sequence). V dropped 2 bases and J dropped 6; count of bases not matched to a gene: 0. The CDR3 is 14 amino acids. Written as DNA, the CDR3 is TGTGCCAGCAGCTTACAGGGGGCTAATTCACCCCTCCACTTT. Protein: CASSLQGANSPLHF.

The chain couples TRBV9 to TRBJ1-1; D unresolved. V dropped 4 bases and J dropped 1 base, with 11 bases sitting between them. Germline CDR1 and CDR2: SGDLS and YYNGEE. The CDR3 covers 14 residues. CDR3: CASSSGRANTEAFF. The CDR3 nucleotides read TGTGCCAGCAGCTCCGGACGGGCGAACACTGAAGCTTTCTTT.

The chain couples TRBV7-3 to TRBJ2-5; tentatively, D is TRBD2 (6 bases). Trimming pared 2 bases from V and 5 bases from J, leaving 15 bases between. Per germline, CDR1 SGHTA and CDR2 FQGTGA. The CDR3 has 15 residues. This chain's CDR3 is CASSLVGGARETQYF. The CDR3 DNA reads as TGTGCCAGCAGCTTAGTGGGCGGGGCACGGGAGACCCAGTACTTC.

The rearrangement links TRBV6-6 to TRBJ2-7; TRBD2 matches 9 bases. The germline V gene has CDR1 MNHNY and CDR2 SVGAGI (reference sequence). The CDR3 loop spans 14 amino acids. With V trimmed by 10 bases and J by 0 bases, 7 bases remained unmatched. The CDR3 protein is CATHSGGTSYEQYF. The CDR3 DNA sequence: TGTGCCACTCACAGCGGGGGGACCTCCTACGAGCAGTACTTC.

The V gene is TRBV11-3, the J gene TRBJ2-1; 7 bases fit TRBD2. The V segment lost 1 base and the J segment 10 bases; nucleotides outside the gene matches: 4. Germline V gene data show CDR1 as SGHNT and CDR2 as YENEEA. The CDR3 has 13 residues. CDR3 coding DNA: TGTGCCAGCAGCTTAGGACTAGCTGGAGAGCAGTTCTTC. Amino acids: CASSLGLAGEQFF.

The gene calls are TRBV6-5 and TRBJ1-5, with D perhaps TRBD1 (5 bases). Trimming stripped 7 bases from V and 1 base from J, with 14 bases between. The germline CDR1 and CDR2 sequences are MNHEY and SVGAGI. CDR3 length: 15 residues. CDR3: CASTWGFRSNQPQHF. CDR3 DNA: TGTGCCAGCACTTGGGGGTTCAGGAGCAATCAGCCCCAGCATTTT.

The rearrangement joins TRBV6-1 to TRBJ1-2; the D is unclear. With 1 base removed from V and 7 bases from J, the gap between germline ends came to 13 bases. The CDR3 has 14 amino acids. Germline-derived CDR1 and CDR2 are MNHNS and SASEGT. The CDR3 sequence is CASSEVQIAGGYTF. CDR3 nucleotide sequence: TGTGCCAGCAGTGAAGTCCAGATCGCGGGTGGCTACACCTTC.

The chain has TRBV27 and TRBJ2-1, with 8 positions matching TRBD2. This CDR3 region has 15 residues. Per the germline V gene, CDR1 is MNHEY and CDR2 is SMNVEV (reference sequence). V lost 3 bases to trimming and J lost 7 bases; unmatched junction nucleotides: 8. The CDR3 region has the DNA TGTGCCAGCAGTTTTACGAGCGGGAGATTAAATGAGCAGTTCTTC. Translation: CASSFTSGRLNEQFF.

This sequence joins TRBV9 and TRBJ1-2; weak D call: TRBD1 (6 bases). Germline CDR1 SGDLS, CDR2 YYNGEE. The CDR3 has 11 amino acids. V was cut by 3 bases and J by 7 bases, with 7 bases left in between. The CDR3 loop is CASSDRVGYTF. CDR3 coding DNA: TGTGCCAGCAGCGACAGGGTTGGCTACACCTTC.

V and J are TRBV7-8 and TRBJ1-1; 8 bases fit TRBD1. Per germline, CDR1 SGHVS and CDR2 FQNEAQ. V was clipped by 5 bases and J by 3 bases; unmatched bases: 5. The CDR3 is made up of 14 amino acids. In nucleotides, the CDR3 is TGTGCCAGCAGCCCACAGACAGGGGACACTGAAGCTTTCTTT. Translating gives CASSPQTGDTEAFF.

The chain joins TRBV6-5 to TRBJ1-1; no definite D call. The CDR3 loop spans 15 amino acids. V lost 6 bases to trimming and J lost 1 base, with 15 bases between them. CDR1 and CDR2 from the germline V gene are MNHEY and SVGAGI. The CDR3 DNA reads TGTGCCAGCAGGACCCAGATACACCAGAACACTGAAGCTTTCTTT. This codes for CASRTQIHQNTEAFF.

This clone was counted a single time. V and J are TRBV6-2 or TRBV6-3 and TRBJ2-7; no clear D gene. V was pared by 1 base and J by 6 bases, with 10 bases between. The V gene's germline CDR1 is MNHEY and CDR2 SVGEGT. The CDR3 totals 13 residues. The CDR3, as DNA: TGTGCCAGCAGTTACTGGGGTCCCCGCGAGCAGTACTTC. Protein product: CASSYWGPREQYF.

This clone has only one observation. J is TRBJ2-2 and V is TRBV18, with unresolved D. V lost 0 bases and J lost 6, with 8 bases in between. Germline V CDR1 and CDR2: KGHSH, LQKENI. The CDR3 is 14 residues long. CDR3: CASSPPTVAGELFF. CDR3 DNA sequence: TGTGCCAGCTCACCACCAACAGTTGCCGGGGAGCTGTTTTTT. Variable domain in full (rest from reference TRBV18 and TRBJ2-2): NAGVMQNPRHLVRRRGQEARLRCSPMKGHSHVYWYRQLPEEGLKFMVYLQKENIIDESGMPKERFSAEFPKEGPSILRIQQVVRGDSAAYFCASSPPTVAGELFFGEGSRLTVL.